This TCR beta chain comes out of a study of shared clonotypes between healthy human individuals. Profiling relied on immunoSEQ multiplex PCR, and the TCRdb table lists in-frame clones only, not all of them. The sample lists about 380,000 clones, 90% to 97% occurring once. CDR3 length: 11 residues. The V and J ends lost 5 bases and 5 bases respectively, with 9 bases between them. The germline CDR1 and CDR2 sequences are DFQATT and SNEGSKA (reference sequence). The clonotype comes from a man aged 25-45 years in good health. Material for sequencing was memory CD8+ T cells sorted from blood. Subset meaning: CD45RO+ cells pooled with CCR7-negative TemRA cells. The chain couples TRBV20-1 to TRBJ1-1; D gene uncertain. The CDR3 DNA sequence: TGCAGTGCTCCTACCTGGACTGAAGCTTTCTTT. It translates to CSAPTWTEAFF.